The 30 T cell receptor beta chains reported below all come from one sample, sequenced in a study of cytomegalovirus exposure and HLA in healthy donors. Data came from immunoSEQ multiplex PCR; TCRdb stores just in-frame clones and leaves some out. The repertoire has 150,000 to 200,000 clones, about three quarters of them found once; the top ten carry around 1.2%. Sequenced: PBMCs. The receptors originated from a woman aged 25 to 45 in good health and CMV-seronegative.

This clone has only a few counts. The rearrangement uses TRBV29-1 and TRBJ2-7; the D gene is possibly TRBD2 (7 bases). This CDR3 has 12 residues. CDR1 SQVTM and CDR2 ANQGSEA come from the germline V gene. V was trimmed by 8 bases and J by 7 bases, leaving 18 bases between them. CDR3 DNA: TGCAGCCCCAGGGGAGGGGTTGGAGAGCAGTACTTC. Translating it yields CSPRGGVGEQYF.

J is TRBJ2-1 and V is TRBV5-1, with 10 nucleotides matching TRBD2. V was pared by 2 bases and J by 3 bases, with 8 bases of the junction left unmatched. CDR3 length: 17 amino acids. The germline gives CDR1 SGHRS, CDR2 YFSETQ. The CDR3 DNA reads as TGCGCCAGCAGCTTCCTAGCGGGGGAGATCATCTACAATGAGCAGTTCTTC. As protein: CASSFLAGEIIYNEQFF.

CDR3 sequence: CASSLTPGQNTEAFF. DNA for the CDR3: TGTGCCAGCAGTTTGACCCCGGGACAAAACACTGAAGCTTTCTTT. The chain has TRBV28 and TRBJ1-1; tentative D call: TRBD1 (6 bases). From germline, CDR1 is MDHEN and CDR2 SYDVKM. V lost 3 bases, J lost 2 bases, and 13 bases lay in between. CDR3 length: 15 residues.

The rearrangement joins TRBV7-8 to TRBJ1-6; D is possibly TRBD1 (5 bases). Germline CDR1 reads SGHVS; CDR2 reads FQNEAQ. The CDR3 spans 13 residues. Trimming stripped 3 bases from V and 10 bases from J, with 10 bases between. The CDR3 nucleotides are TGTGCCAGCAGCTTGGATCCAGGGTCACCCCTCCACTTT. It codes for CASSLDPGSPLHF.

The V call is TRBV30, the J call TRBJ2-3, with D possibly matching TRBD1 (5 bases). CDR1 and CDR2 from the germline V gene are GTSNPN and SVGIG (reference sequence). Trimming left V 1 base short and J 5 bases short, with 10 bases between. This CDR3 comprises 13 residues. This CDR3 is CAWSGRVGDTQYF. The CDR3 region has the DNA TGTGCCTGGAGTGGCAGGGTGGGAGATACGCAGTATTTT.

The chain joins TRBV5-1 to TRBJ2-1; 9 nucleotides match TRBD1. The CDR3 is 13 residues long. Unmatched junction bases numbered 4, after V lost 5 bases and J lost 7 bases. Germline V gene data show CDR1 as SGHRS and CDR2 as YFSETQ. The CDR3 is CASRAQGANEQFF. For the CDR3, the DNA is TGCGCCAGCAGGGCACAGGGGGCTAATGAGCAGTTCTTC.

The V and J genes are TRBV6-6 and TRBJ2-7; D is uncertain. The CDR3 has 12 residues. Germline V gene data show CDR1 as MNHNY and CDR2 as SVGAGI (reference sequence). The V and J ends lost 6 bases and 5 bases respectively, with 11 bases between them. CDR3 DNA: TGTGCCAGCAGAACTGAAGGAGACGAGCAGTACTTC. It is translated as CASRTEGDEQYF.

The V and J genes are TRBV5-6 and TRBJ2-2; D is possibly TRBD1 (5 bases). Germline values: CDR1 SGHDT, CDR2 YYEEEE. The V end lost 5 bases, the J end lost 2 bases, and 13 bases lay between the germline ends. The CDR3 has 15 amino acids. Here the CDR3 DNA reads TGTGCCAGCAGGTCGGATGGACAAAACACCGGGGAGCTGTTTTTT. Residues: CASRSDGQNTGELFF. Complete variable domain (other parts from reference TRBV5-6 and TRBJ2-2): DAGVTQSPTHLIKTRGQQVTLRCSPKSGHDTVSWYQQALGQGPQFIFQYYEEEERQRGNFPDRFSGHQFPNYSSELNVNALLLGDSALYLCASRSDGQNTGELFFGEGSRLTVL.

This sequence joins TRBV4-1 and TRBJ2-1; no reliable D call. This CDR3 is 16 amino acids long. The V end was cut by 1 base, the J end by 0 bases, with 10 bases between. The germline V gene has CDR1 MGHRA and CDR2 YSYEKL. The CDR3 DNA sequence: TGCGCCAGCAGCCAAGGTAGCCAAAGCTCCTACAATGAGCAGTTCTTC. Protein sequence: CASSQGSQSSYNEQFF.

The chain joins TRBV4-1 to TRBJ1-2, with 8 bases matching TRBD1. V gave up 2 bases and J gave up 8 bases; unmatched junction bases: 13. CDR1 and CDR2 from the germline V gene are MGHRA and YSYEKL. This CDR3 is 16 amino acids long. The CDR3 coding sequence is TGCGCCAGCAGCCAAAGGGGGACAGGATCAGCGTTGGGCTACACCTTC. Translated, it gives CASSQRGTGSALGYTF.

As to this clone: The sample contains more than one DNA sequence encoding this CDR3. The chain has TRBV29-1 and TRBJ1-4, with D maybe TRBD1 (6 bases). Trimming pared 5 bases from V and 8 bases from J, leaving 12 bases between. Germline V gene sequence: CDR1 SQVTM, CDR2 ANQGSEA. The CDR3 consists of 12 residues. CDR3 DNA: TGCAGCGTTAGCCAGGGGAACGAAAAACTGTTTTTT. Translation gives CSVSQGNEKLFF. Looking up the rest from reference TRBV29-1 and TRBJ1-4 gives the full variable domain: SAVISQKPSRDICQRGTSLTIQCQVDSQVTMMFWYRQQPGQSLTLIATANQGSEATYESGFVIDKFPISRPNLTFSTLTVSNMSPEDSSIYLCSVSQGNEKLFFGSGTQLSVL.

This clone was seen a handful of times. V gene TRBV6-6 combines with J gene TRBJ2-7; 8 bases agree with TRBD2. The V gene end was trimmed by 0 bases and the J gene end by 2 bases; junction bases not matched to a gene: 3. From germline, CDR1 is MNHNY and CDR2 SVGAGI (reference sequence). The CDR3 covers 15 residues. Here the CDR3 DNA reads TGTGCCAGCAGTTACTCGAAACTAGCGGCCTACGAGCAGTACTTC. This translates into CASSYSKLAAYEQYF.

This clone was detected a few times. This chain uses TRBV6-1 with TRBJ1-3; D perhaps matches TRBD1 (5 bases). V dropped 2 bases and J dropped 4 bases, with 12 bases sitting between them. The germline CDR1 and CDR2 sequences are MNHNS and SASEGT. This CDR3 region has 15 residues. CDR3 amino acids: CASSEWRGFGNTIYF. The CDR3 nucleotides read TGTGCCAGCAGTGAATGGCGGGGCTTCGGAAACACCATATATTTT.

The sample holds one count of this clone. The chain employs TRBV18 and TRBJ2-2; D is perhaps TRBD1 (5 bases). Germline V gives CDR1 KGHSH, CDR2 LQKENI. Trimming left V 1 base short and J 3 bases short, with 18 bases between. The CDR3 sequence is 18 residues long. The CDR3 sequence: CASSPRTRAGPDTGELFF. The CDR3 DNA follows: TGTGCCAGCTCACCACGTACCAGGGCAGGGCCGGACACCGGGGAGCTGTTTTTT.

V gene TRBV9 combines with J gene TRBJ1-5, with a possible D match to TRBD1 (5 bases). Germline loops: CDR1 SGDLS, CDR2 YYNGEE. This CDR3 region has 15 residues. Trimming removed 4 bases at V and 3 bases at J, with 14 bases between. The CDR3 DNA reads TGTGCCAGCAGCAGCATGGGGGGGTTCAATCAGCCCCAGCATTTT. It encodes CASSSMGGFNQPQHF. Based on the CDR3 plus reference TRBV9 and TRBJ1-5, the full variable domain is DSGVTQTPKHLITATGQRVTLRCSPRSGDLSVYWYQQSLDQGLQFLIQYYNGEERAKGNILERFSAQQFPDLHSELNLSSLELGDSALYFCASSSMGGFNQPQHFGDGTRLSIL.

The rearrangement links TRBV7-6 to TRBJ1-1; a possible D gene is TRBD1 (5 bases). CDR1 is SGHVS and CDR2 is FNYEAQ in the germline V gene. The CDR3 extends over 15 amino acids. The V gene lost 1 base and the J gene lost 1 base, with 10 bases spanning the gap. The CDR3 sequence: CASSLVLGANTEAFF. The DNA of the CDR3 is TGTGCCAGCAGCTTAGTCCTAGGGGCGAACACTGAAGCTTTCTTT.

The chain links TRBV4-1 to TRBJ2-1; 8 bases match TRBD2. This CDR3 contains 16 residues. The junction had 13 bases not matched to a gene; V was cut back by 3 bases and J by 9 bases. Per the germline V gene, CDR1 is MGHRA and CDR2 is YSYEKL. The chain's CDR3 is CASSQEGSGRDREQFF. CDR3 in DNA: TGCGCCAGCAGCCAGGAAGGGAGCGGGAGAGATCGTGAGCAGTTCTTC.

The rearrangement joins TRBV5-1 to TRBJ1-4; no definite D call. Germline loops: CDR1 SGHRS, CDR2 YFSETQ. The CDR3 sequence is 16 residues long. Trimming removed 1 base from V and 0 bases from J, with 10 bases in between. The chain's CDR3 is CASSLSGSTTNEKLFF. DNA for the CDR3: TGCGCCAGCAGCTTGTCCGGGAGCACAACTAATGAAAAACTGTTTTTT.

The chain is built from TRBV27 and TRBJ2-1; D call uncertain. Germline CDR1 reads MNHEY; CDR2 reads SMNVEV (reference sequence). The length of the CDR3 is 15 residues. Trimming stripped 5 bases from V and 0 bases from J, with 11 bases between. This chain's CDR3 is CASSPTVSSYNEQFF. The CDR3, as DNA: TGTGCCAGCAGTCCCACGGTGAGCTCCTACAATGAGCAGTTCTTC.

This clone has a handful of counts. The rearrangement uses TRBV6-1 and TRBJ2-7, with TRBD2 identical over 8 bases. Germline-derived CDR1 and CDR2 are MNHNS and SASEGT. Germline trimming cut 8 bases from V and 4 bases from J; bases unmatched to any gene: 7. The CDR3 contains 13 residues. The CDR3 protein is CASGLAGPYEQYF. CDR3 DNA: TGTGCCAGCGGGTTAGCGGGGCCTTACGAGCAGTACTTC.

The genes are TRBV19 and TRBJ2-7, with TRBD2 matching over 11 bases. This CDR3 has 15 residues. Germline assignment: CDR1 LNHDA and CDR2 SQIVND (reference sequence). The ends lost 5 bases at V and 4 bases at J; junction bases unmatched: 7. CDR3 amino acids: CASSFRLAGRYEQYF. The CDR3, as DNA: TGTGCCAGTAGTTTTCGACTAGCGGGGAGGTACGAGCAGTACTTC.

As regards this clone: The junction departs from the called germline gene at one end, perhaps through a read error. The chain uses TRBV2 and TRBJ2-5; D is undetermined. The CDR3 extends over 13 amino acids. CDR1 and CDR2 (germline): SNHLY, FYNNEI. The CDR3 spells CASREGLVEAQYF. CDR3 coding DNA: TGTGCCAGCAGAGAAGGGCTAGTTGAAGCCCAGTACTTC.

The chain joins TRBV5-5 to TRBJ1-1, with 9 bases identical to TRBD1. CDR1 and CDR2 from the germline V gene are SGHKS and YYEKEE (reference sequence). Trimming took 1 base from V and 6 from J; bases not matched to a gene: 10. The CDR3 consists of 16 residues. The DNA of the CDR3 is TGTGCCAGCAGCTTGAATCGGGTGGGACAGGGTGCTGAAGCTTTCTTT. It translates to CASSLNRVGQGAEAFF.

The J gene is TRBJ2-2, the V gene TRBV7-6; D is perhaps TRBD1 (7 bases). This CDR3 region has 17 residues. Germline lookup yields CDR1 SGHVS and CDR2 FNYEAQ. V lost 0 bases, J lost 4 bases, and 15 bases lay in between. CDR3 sequence (DNA): TGTGCCAGCAGCTTAGCTCCAAGACAGGGAGGCACCGGGGAGCTGTTTTTT. It encodes CASSLAPRQGGTGELFF. Full variable domain (outside the CDR3, taken from reference TRBV7-6 and TRBJ2-2): GAGVSQSPRYKVTKRGQDVALRCDPISGHVSLYWYRQALGQGPEFLTYFNYEAQQDKSGLPNDRFSAERPEGSISTLTIQRTEQRDSAMYRCASSLAPRQGGTGELFFGEGSRLTVL.

The J gene is TRBJ2-1, the V gene TRBV6-4; D is ambiguous. Germline CDR1 reads MRHNA; CDR2 reads SNTAGT. V lost 2 bases and J 7 bases, leaving 9 bases between the germline ends. This CDR3 comprises 13 residues. The CDR3 spells CASSDPWRNEQFF. For the CDR3, the DNA is TGTGCCAGCAGTGACCCGTGGCGGAATGAGCAGTTCTTC.

The genes are TRBV18 and TRBJ1-2; 9 bases align to TRBD1. This CDR3 comprises 13 residues. Germline CDR1 is KGHSH and CDR2 is LQKENI. The V and J ends lost 6 bases and 6 bases, in that order; junction bases with no gene match: 5. In DNA form, the CDR3 reads TGTGCCAGCTCCCTGGGACAGGGCAATGGCTACACCTTC. Translating it yields CASSLGQGNGYTF.

This chain joins TRBV15 and TRBJ2-7, with a possible D match to TRBD1 (6 bases). This CDR3 spans 15 amino acids. The V end lost 0 bases, the J end lost 2 bases, and 11 bases lay between the germline ends. The V gene's germline CDR1 is LNHNV and CDR2 YYDKDF (reference sequence). The CDR3 here is CATSREGAGAYEQYF. The CDR3 bases are TGTGCCACCAGCAGAGAGGGGGCAGGGGCCTACGAGCAGTACTTC.

The sample holds one count of this clone. CDR3 in DNA: TGTGCCAGCAGCCAGGGACACCCGCCTAACTATGGCTACACCTTC. Translation gives CASSQGHPPNYGYTF. The chain links TRBV5-5 to TRBJ1-2; weak D call: TRBD1 (6 bases). V was cut by 4 bases and J by 0 bases, with 13 bases left in between. Germline CDR1 and CDR2: SGHKS and YYEKEE (reference sequence). The CDR3 is 15 residues long.

The genes are TRBV9 and TRBJ2-2, with 7 bases aligning to TRBD2. In germline, CDR1 is SGDLS, CDR2 YYNGEE. This CDR3 spans 16 amino acids. The V gene end was trimmed by 3 bases and the J gene end by 4 bases; junction bases not matched to a gene: 9. CDR3 DNA sequence: TGTGCCAGCAGCGCTCTCCCGGGGGGTGGCACCGGGGAGCTGTTTTTT. This gives the protein CASSALPGGGTGELFF. The full variable domain, in which reference TRBV9 and TRBJ2-2 provide the parts outside the CDR3, is DSGVTQTPKHLITATGQRVTLRCSPRSGDLSVYWYQQSLDQGLQFLIQYYNGEERAKGNILERFSAQQFPDLHSELNLSSLELGDSALYFCASSALPGGGTGELFFGEGSRLTVL.

The rearrangement uses TRBV6-1 and TRBJ2-7; 7 bases are a match to TRBD2. The V and J ends lost 2 bases and 6 bases, in that order; junction bases with no gene match: 7. The CDR3 sequence is 14 residues long. CDR1 is MNHNS, CDR2 SASEGT, per germline. The CDR3 DNA reads TGTGCCAGCAGTGAATCTAGCGGAAGATCCGAGCAGTACTTC. This encodes CASSESSGRSEQYF.